This T cell receptor beta chain was identified during a study of T cell repertoires in aging, cancer and after chemotherapy (dated by TCRdb to 2018 to 2020). Describing the broader study: Six donor age groups were covered, ranging from 30 or younger up to 70 or older, and each group contained at least three individuals. In the solid tumor group, the paired samples taken before and after chemotherapy came from brain tumor (glioblastoma) patients given temozolomide-based therapy. In total, the full dataset held about 9 million TCR reads. Peripheral blood TCR beta repertoires from healthy donors and cancer patients were profiled to examine immunoaging and T cell reconstitution after chemotherapy. A cohort of 218 cancer patients (94 with hematological and 110 to 140 with solid cancers) was assembled, and around 100 healthy donors were included as a reference group.

Instead of sorted cells or RNA, genomic DNA extracted from peripheral blood served as the source for amplifying TCR beta rearrangements. Rearranged TRB sequences spanning V, D and J segments were amplified by multiplex touch-down PCR using a mixed TRB-A/B primer pool. Illumina adapters and sample indices were added to the amplicons in two consecutive PCR reactions performed with Phusion HS II polymerase. The amplicons were purified from gel with the NucleoSpin Gel and PCR Clean-up kit and then assessed with Qubit and an Agilent 2100 Bioanalyzer. Sequencing of libraries was carried out on an Illumina MiSeq in 600-cycle, single-indexed, paired-end runs. As for the original processing: MiXCR versions 2.12 and 3.0.5 were used to process TRB sequences. A clone was defined as each unique CDR3 nucleotide sequence, and only productive sequences supported by at least two reads were kept. Shannon diversity, evenness, clonality (one minus evenness), and alpha-parameterized diversity profiles from alpha 0 to 5 were included as repertoire metrics. The IGoR algorithm was used to calculate generation probabilities for clones in the paired samples taken before and after chemotherapy. TCRdb reprocessing: public reads trimmed at Q25 with fastp, clones called with MiXCR, in-frame beta chains kept. A single entry per CDR3 protein holds the most common genes and DNA from its merged rows. Here the V and J calls rest on TCRdb's processing, not on the authors' analysis. In this sample the table shows 1,500 to 2,000 distinct CDR3 sequences, 23% of which occur a single time. The top ten hold roughly 45% of the sample.

Broader findings and caveats from the paper: Significantly lower blood TCR diversity and higher clonality were observed in untreated patients with hematological or solid cancers than in age-matched healthy donors. The authors noted that the repertoire data do not allow conclusions about immunological memory after chemotherapy. In healthy donors, the decline in TCR diversity with age was mainly due to loss of richness, whereas in cancer patients loss of evenness also played a role. In both cancer cohorts, median generation probability rose over the chemotherapy interval, which suggests that the repertoire was reconstituted through rebound thymic output.

A remark on this clonotype: This clone's antigen is unknown. Per-nucleotide qualities are absent, and no much larger clonotype sits a single base away.

V has 11 bases trimmed and J has 1 base trimmed; junction bases matching no gene number 5. The germline V gene specifies ENHRY as CDR1 and SYGVKD as CDR2. The CDR3 runs 14 amino acids, cysteine and phenylalanine included. Only the CDR3 DNA is retained, 42 bases long and in frame from the first base. Sequencing was performed on blood. The rearranged chain carries TRBV10-3 and TRBJ2-6; 7 nucleotides in the junction match TRBD2. This sequence was found in a human donor with a solid tumor. The CDR3 corresponds to CAVGGGSGANVLTF. The DNA sequence reads TGTGCCGTGGGGGGGGGGTCTGGGGCCAACGTCCTGACTTTC.